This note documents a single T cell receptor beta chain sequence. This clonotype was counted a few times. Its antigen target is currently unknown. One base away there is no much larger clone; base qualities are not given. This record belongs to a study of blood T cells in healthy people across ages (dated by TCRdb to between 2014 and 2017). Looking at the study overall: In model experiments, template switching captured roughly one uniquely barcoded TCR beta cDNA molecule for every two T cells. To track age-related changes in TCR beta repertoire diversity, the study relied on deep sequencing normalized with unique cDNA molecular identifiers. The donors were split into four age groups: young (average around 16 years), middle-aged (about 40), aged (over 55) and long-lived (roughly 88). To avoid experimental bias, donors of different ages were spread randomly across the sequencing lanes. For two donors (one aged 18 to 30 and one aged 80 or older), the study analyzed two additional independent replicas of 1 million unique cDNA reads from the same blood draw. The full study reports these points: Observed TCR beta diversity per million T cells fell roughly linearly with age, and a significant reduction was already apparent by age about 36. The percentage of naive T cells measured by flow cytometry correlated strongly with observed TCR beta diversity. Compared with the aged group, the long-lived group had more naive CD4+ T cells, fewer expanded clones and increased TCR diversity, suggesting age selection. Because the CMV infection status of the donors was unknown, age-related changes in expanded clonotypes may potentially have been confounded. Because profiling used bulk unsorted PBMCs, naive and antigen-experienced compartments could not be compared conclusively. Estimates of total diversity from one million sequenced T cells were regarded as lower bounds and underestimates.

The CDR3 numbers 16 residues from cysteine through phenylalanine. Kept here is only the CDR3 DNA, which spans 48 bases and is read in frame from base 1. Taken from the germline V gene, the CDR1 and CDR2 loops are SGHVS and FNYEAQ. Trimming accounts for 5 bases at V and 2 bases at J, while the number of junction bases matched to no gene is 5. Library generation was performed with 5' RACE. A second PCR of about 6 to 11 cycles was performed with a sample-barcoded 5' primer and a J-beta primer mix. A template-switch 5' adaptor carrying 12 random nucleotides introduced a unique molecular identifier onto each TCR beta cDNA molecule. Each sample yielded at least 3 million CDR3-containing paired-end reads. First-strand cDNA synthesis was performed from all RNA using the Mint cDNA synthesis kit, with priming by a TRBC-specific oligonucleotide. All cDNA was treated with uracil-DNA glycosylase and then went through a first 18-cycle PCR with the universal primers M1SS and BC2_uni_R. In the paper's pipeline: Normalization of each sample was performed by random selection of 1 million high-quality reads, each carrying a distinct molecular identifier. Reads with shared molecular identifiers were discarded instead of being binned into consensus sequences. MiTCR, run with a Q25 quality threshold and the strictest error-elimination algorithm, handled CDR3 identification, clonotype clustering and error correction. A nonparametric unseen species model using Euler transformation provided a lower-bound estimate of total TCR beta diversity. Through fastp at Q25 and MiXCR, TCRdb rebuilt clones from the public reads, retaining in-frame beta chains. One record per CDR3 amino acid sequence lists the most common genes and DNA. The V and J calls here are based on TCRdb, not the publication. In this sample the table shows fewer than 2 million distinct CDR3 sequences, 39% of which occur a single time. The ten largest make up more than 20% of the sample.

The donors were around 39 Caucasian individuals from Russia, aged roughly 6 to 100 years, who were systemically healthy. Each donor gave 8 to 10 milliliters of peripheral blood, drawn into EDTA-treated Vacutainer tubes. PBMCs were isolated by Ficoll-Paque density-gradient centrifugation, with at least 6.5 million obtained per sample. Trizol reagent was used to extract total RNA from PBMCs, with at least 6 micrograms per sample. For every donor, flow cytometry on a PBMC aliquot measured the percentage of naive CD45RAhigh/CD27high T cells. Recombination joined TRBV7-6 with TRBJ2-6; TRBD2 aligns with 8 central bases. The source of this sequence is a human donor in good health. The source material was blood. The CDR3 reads CASSARGGTGANVLTF. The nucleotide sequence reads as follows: TGTGCCAGCAGCGCCCGCGGGGGGACTGGGGCCAACGTCCTGACTTTC.